Each of the 28 T cell receptor beta chains below was sequenced from the same sample in a study of glioma-infiltrating T cells. The iRepertoire nested amplicon-rescue multiplex PCR amplified TCR alpha and beta CDR3s from RNA. TCRdb redid the calling of the multiplex PCR reads with MiXCR, one entry per CDR3 protein. This sample yields around 190,000 distinct CDR3 sequences, of which 43% are seen a single time; about 5.2% belongs to the top ten. Sequencing was performed on glioma tissue, nonneoplastic brain tissue, or PBMCs (not recorded which). The receptor source for this set is a human donor with low-grade glioma or glioblastoma, undergoing nonglioma brain surgery, or in good health (not recorded which).

As to this clonotype: This may arise from a read error, as a much more abundant clone is one base away. V gene TRBV10-3 combines with J gene TRBJ2-1, with D possibly being TRBD1 or TRBD2 (6 bases each). The germline CDR1 and CDR2 sequences are ENHRY and SYGVKD. The CDR3 spans 15 residues. Between the trimmed V and J ends, which lost 3 bases and 1 base, there was a span of 10 bases. This chain's CDR3 is CAISEEGGSYNEQFF. CDR3 DNA: TGTGCCATCAGTGAAGAGGGGGGATCCTACAATGAGCAGTTCTTC.

As regards this clonotype: A read error may be the cause here, since a much bigger clone is one base away. The V and J genes are TRBV7-9 and TRBJ1-6; D is undetermined. Trimming pared 1 base from V and 9 bases from J, leaving 7 bases between. The length of the CDR3 is 13 residues. Germline V lookup: CDR1 SEHNR, CDR2 FQNEAQ (reference sequence). In DNA, the CDR3 is TGTGCCAGCAGCTTAGAAGGGAGTTCACCCCTCCACTTT. It translates to CASSLEGSSPLHF.

This clonotype was observed at least ten times. J is TRBJ2-3 and V is TRBV7-9; 8 positions agree with TRBD2. This CDR3 comprises 14 residues. CDR1 is SEHNR, CDR2 FQNEAQ, per germline (reference sequence). After removal of 2 bases from V and 3 bases from J, the junction contained 1 base not matched to a gene. In nucleotides, the CDR3 is TGTGCCAGCAGCTTAACTAGCGGTACAGATACGCAGTATTTT. Its translation: CASSLTSGTDTQYF.

This clonotype occurred a few times. The gene calls are TRBV2 and TRBJ2-5; 12 bases are a match to TRBD2. The CDR3 spans 14 residues. The germline CDR1 and CDR2 sequences are SNHLY and FYNNEI. V was clipped by 10 bases and J by 1 base; unmatched bases: 4. CDR3 nucleotides: TGTGCCACCAAGACTAGCGGGAGCCAAGAGACCCAGTACTTC. As protein: CATKTSGSQETQYF.

As concerns this clonotype: A read error is possible here, since a much larger clone lies one base away. V gene TRBV20-1 combines with J gene TRBJ2-7; 8 bases align to TRBD2. Per the germline V gene, CDR1 is DFQATT and CDR2 is SNEGSKA (reference sequence). This CDR3 has 15 amino acids. V shed 3 bases and J 6 bases; nucleotides not matched to a gene: 13. CDR3 sequence reads: CSASSGLVGSSEQYF. The DNA of the CDR3 is TGCAGTGCTAGCTCGGGACTAGTGGGATCGAGCGAGCAGTACTTC.

With respect to this clonotype: A read error may explain this, as a much larger clone is one base away. Written as DNA, the CDR3 is TGTGCCAGCAGTCCGTCCGGGAAAGGCAGAAACACCATATATTTT. It codes for CASSPSGKGRNTIYF. The chain couples TRBV2 to TRBJ1-3; the D is unclear. Looked up from germline, CDR1 is SNHLY and CDR2 is FYNNEI. Between the trimmed V and J ends, which lost 5 bases and 5 bases, there was a span of 16 bases. This CDR3 has 15 residues.

The table lists this clonotype with a few counts. Compared with germline, one end of the junction differs, possibly owing to a read error. The V and J genes are TRBV6-1 and TRBJ2-4, with D maybe TRBD1 (7 bases). The germline V gene encodes CDR1 MNHNS and CDR2 SASEGT. The CDR3 loop spans 16 amino acids. CDR3 loop: CAISEVQGGGKNIQYF. The CDR3 coding sequence is TGTGCCATCAGTGAAGTCCAGGGGGGTGGCAAAAACATTCAGTACTTC.

For this clonotype: Relative to the germline gene, one junction end is altered; a read error may explain this. The chain employs TRBV6-2 or TRBV6-3 and TRBJ1-1; D unresolved. Germline values: CDR1 MNHEY, CDR2 SVGEGT. This CDR3 contains 14 residues. In nucleotides, the CDR3 is TGTGCCAGCACCTGGGTACCTCAGAACACTGAAGCTCTCTTT. Amino acid sequence: CASTWVPQNTEALF.

This clonotype is a singleton in its sample. A read error may explain this, as a much larger clone is one base away. The V call is TRBV7-2, the J call TRBJ1-5; D unresolved. Germline V gene lookup returns CDR1 SGHTA and CDR2 FQGNSA. The CDR3 spans 14 residues. CDR3 loop: CASSYSLSNQTQHF. The CDR3 DNA reads as TGTGCCAGCAGCTACAGTCTGAGCAATCAGACCCAGCATTTT.

There are many counts of this clonotype. This chain links TRBV6-6 with TRBJ1-1; D is uncertain. CDR1 is MNHNY, CDR2 SVGAGI, per germline (reference sequence). V was trimmed by 2 bases and J by 4 bases, leaving 2 bases between them. CDR3 length: 11 amino acids. CDR3: CASSYSTEAFF. The CDR3 DNA reads as TGTGCCAGCAGTTACAGCACTGAAGCTTTCTTT.

The sample holds many counts of this clonotype. The CDR3 nucleotides read TGTGCCAGCAGATCACTAGCGGCCCCCTACGAGCAGTACTTC. As protein: CASRSLAAPYEQYF. J is TRBJ2-7 and V is TRBV28; 8 positions agree with TRBD2. Germline V lookup: CDR1 MDHEN, CDR2 SYDVKM. The ends lost 6 bases at V and 2 bases at J; junction bases unmatched: 6. There are 14 residues in the CDR3. Filled out from reference TRBV28 and TRBJ2-7, the complete variable domain reads DVKVTQSSRYLVKRTGEKVFLECVQDMDHENMFWYRQDPGLGLRLIYFSYDVKMKEKGDIPEGYSVSREKKERFSLILESASTNQTSMYLCASRSLAAPYEQYFGPGTRLTVT.

The chain employs TRBV5-8 and TRBJ2-3; D not resolved. The germline V gene encodes CDR1 SGHTS and CDR2 YDEGEE. The CDR3 sequence is 13 residues long. Trimming stripped 0 bases from V and 6 bases from J, with 8 bases between. The CDR3: CASSLDLIDTQYF. The CDR3 DNA is TGTGCCAGCAGCTTGGACTTAATCGATACGCAGTATTTT.

The sample holds many counts of this clonotype. The chain joins TRBV19 to TRBJ1-1; maybe TRBD1 (5 bases). Germline V lookup: CDR1 LNHDA, CDR2 SQIVND (reference sequence). The CDR3 totals 12 residues. The V end lost 6 bases, the J end lost 5 bases, and 10 bases lay between the germline ends. DNA of the CDR3: TGTGCCAGTAGAGGGGAATTGACTGAAGCTTTCTTT. Its protein product is CASRGELTEAFF.

This chain links TRBV6-6 with TRBJ2-3; D remains ambiguous. The germline V and J ends were trimmed by 5 bases and 5 bases, with 14 bases remaining between them. CDR1 and CDR2 from the germline V gene are MNHNY and SVGAGI (reference sequence). This CDR3 comprises 14 residues. As DNA, the CDR3 is TGTGCCAGCAGTCCAAGGGAATCGAGAGATACGCAGTATTTT. Translated: CASSPRESRDTQYF.

This clonotype was seen a few times. This chain connects TRBV28 to TRBJ2-7; 9 bases line up with TRBD2. Unmatched junction bases numbered 7, after V lost 1 base and J lost 6 bases. Germline CDR1 is MDHEN and CDR2 is SYDVKM. The CDR3 is 15 residues long. CDR3 loop: CASSLSLAGTSEQYF. CDR3 DNA sequence: TGTGCCAGCAGTTTATCTCTAGCGGGGACATCCGAGCAGTACTTC.

This sequence joins TRBV5-1 and TRBJ2-3; 9 bases agree with TRBD2. The junction had 6 bases not matched to a gene; V was cut back by 0 bases and J by 4 bases. The CDR3 consists of 16 residues. Germline CDR1 SGHRS, CDR2 YFSETQ. CDR3 sequence: CASSLAGGRGPDTQYF. The CDR3 bases are TGCGCCAGCAGCTTGGCTGGCGGGAGGGGGCCAGATACGCAGTATTTT.

This clonotype occurred many times. The germline gene is not matched at one end of the junction; a read error may be the cause. V is TRBV6-1 and J is TRBJ2-7; 8 nucleotides align to TRBD2. The CDR3 consists of 16 residues. From germline, CDR1 is MNHNS and CDR2 SASEGT. CDR3 amino acids: CASSEGGSGSSHEQYF. As DNA, the CDR3 is TGTGCCAGCAGCGAAGGTGGCAGCGGGAGCTCCCACGAGCAGTACTTC.

This clonotype occurred many times. The chain employs TRBV28 and TRBJ2-4; 7 nucleotides match TRBD1. CDR3 length: 14 amino acids. CDR1 MDHEN and CDR2 SYDVKM come from the germline V gene. V lost 5 bases and J lost 5; bases outside the gene matches: 6. This chain's CDR3 is CASSPRDSQNIQYF. Here the CDR3 DNA reads TGTGCCAGCAGTCCCCGGGACAGCCAAAACATTCAGTACTTC.

The rearrangement uses TRBV6-1 and TRBJ2-1; 7 positions agree with TRBD2. Germline CDR1 MNHNS, CDR2 SASEGT. The CDR3 length is 16 residues. V dropped 1 base and J dropped 5; count of bases not matched to a gene: 8. CDR3 protein: CASSEVFAGVNNEQFF. CDR3 in DNA: TGTGCCAGCAGTGAAGTCTTTGCGGGAGTGAACAATGAGCAGTTCTTC.

This clonotype was found many times. The chain carries TRBV20-1 and TRBJ2-3, with TRBD2 matching over 14 bases. The CDR3 covers 15 residues. J gave up 6 bases and V 6 bases, and 8 bases lay outside the gene matches. Per the germline V gene, CDR1 is DFQATT and CDR2 is SNEGSKA (reference sequence). CDR3 residues: CSAPGLAGAYDTQYF. Written as DNA, the CDR3 is TGCAGTGCCCCGGGACTAGCGGGAGCCTACGATACGCAGTATTTT.

This clonotype was detected a few times. The chain combines TRBV29-1 with TRBJ1-5; 10 positions match TRBD1. The trim removed 7 bases at V and 3 bases at J, leaving 6 bases unmatched. The CDR3 extends over 14 amino acids. From germline, CDR1 is SQVTM and CDR2 ANQGSEA. The CDR3 protein is CSAWTGGVNQPQHF. The CDR3 bases are TGCAGCGCCTGGACAGGGGGTGTCAATCAGCCCCAGCATTTT.

To note about this clonotype: A much larger clone sits a single nucleotide away, making a read error possible. This chain connects TRBV20-1 to TRBJ2-3, with TRBD2 matching 8 bases. Germline V gene data show CDR1 as DFQATT and CDR2 as SNEGSKA (reference sequence). The CDR3 extends over 15 amino acids. J lost 1 base, V lost 3 bases, and 6 bases had no gene match. Here the CDR3 reads CSARLPTSGTDTQYF. The DNA of the CDR3 is TGCAGTGCTAGGCTCCCGACTAGCGGCACAGATACGCAGTATTTT.

Worth noting for this clonotype: A read error may be the cause here, since a much bigger clone is one base away. This chain uses TRBV4-2 with TRBJ2-5, with D hard to call. CDR1 and CDR2 from the germline V gene are LGHNA and YNFKEQ. The CDR3 consists of 13 residues. The CDR3 protein is CASRQDFSETQYF. Here the CDR3 DNA reads TGTGCCAGCAGACAAGATTTTAGTGAGACCCAGTACTTC.

Concerning this clonotype itself: Just one base apart from a much larger clone, this may be a read error. The rearrangement joins TRBV28 to TRBJ2-1; 7 bases are a match to TRBD2. CDR1 and CDR2 from the germline V gene are MDHEN and SYDVKM. CDR3 length: 10 amino acids. CDR3 sequence reads: CATQRDEKFF. CDR3 DNA: TGTGCCACCCAGCGGGATGAGAAGTTCTTC.

The chain uses TRBV12-3 or TRBV12-4 and TRBJ2-2, with no clear D. This CDR3 contains 12 residues. V lost 3 bases and J lost 6, with 5 bases in between. CDR3 bases: TGTGCCAGCAGTTTTATAGCCGGGGAGCTGTTTTTT. Translated: CASSFIAGELFF.

This clonotype was observed at least ten times. The chain has TRBV28 and TRBJ1-5; D gene ambiguous. Germline V gives CDR1 MDHEN, CDR2 SYDVKM. V gave up 8 bases and J gave up 3 bases, with 5 bases separating them. This CDR3 has 11 residues. The CDR3 loop reads CASGFNQPQHF. DNA of the CDR3: TGTGCCAGCGGGTTCAATCAGCCCCAGCATTTT.

J is TRBJ2-7 and V is TRBV10-3; D is undetermined. The V and J ends lost 6 bases and 0 bases respectively, with 9 bases between them. Germline values: CDR1 ENHRY, CDR2 SYGVKD. The CDR3 is 13 amino acids. The CDR3 DNA is TGTGCCATCAGATCTGACATCTCCTACGAGCAGTACTTC. As protein: CAIRSDISYEQYF.

About this clonotype: A read error is possible here, since a much larger clone lies one base away. The J gene is TRBJ1-2, the V gene TRBV28, with a tentative D call TRBD1 (5 bases). Trimming took 6 bases from V and 5 from J, leaving 13 bases between them. The CDR3 loop spans 13 amino acids. Germline CDR1 MDHEN, CDR2 SYDVKM. CDR3 in amino acids: CASRPTVGYGYTF. The DNA for the CDR3 is TGTGCCAGCAGACCGACAGTGGGATATGGCTACACCTTC.